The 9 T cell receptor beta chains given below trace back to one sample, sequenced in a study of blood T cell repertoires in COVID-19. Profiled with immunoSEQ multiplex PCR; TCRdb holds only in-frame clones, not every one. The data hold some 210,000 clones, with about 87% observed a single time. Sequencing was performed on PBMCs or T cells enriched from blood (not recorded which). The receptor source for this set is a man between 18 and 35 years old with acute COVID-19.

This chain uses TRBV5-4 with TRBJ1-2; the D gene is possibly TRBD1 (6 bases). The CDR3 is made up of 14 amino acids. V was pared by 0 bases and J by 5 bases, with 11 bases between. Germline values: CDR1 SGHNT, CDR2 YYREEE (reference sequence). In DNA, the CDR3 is TGTGCCAGCAGCTTGGGGGGGCGAGAGTATGGCTACACCTTC. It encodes CASSLGGREYGYTF.

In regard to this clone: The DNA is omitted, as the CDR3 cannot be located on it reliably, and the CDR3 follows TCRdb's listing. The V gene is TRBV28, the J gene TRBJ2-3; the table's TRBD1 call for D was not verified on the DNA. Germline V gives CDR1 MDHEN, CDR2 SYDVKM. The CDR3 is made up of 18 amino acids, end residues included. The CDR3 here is CASILGSGQHSSTDTQYF.

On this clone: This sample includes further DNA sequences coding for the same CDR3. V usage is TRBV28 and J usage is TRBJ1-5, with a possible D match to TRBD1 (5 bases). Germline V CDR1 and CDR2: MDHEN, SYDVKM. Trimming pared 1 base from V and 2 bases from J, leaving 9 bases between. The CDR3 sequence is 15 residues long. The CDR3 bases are TGTGCCAGCAGTTTATCGGGGGGAGGCAATCAGCCCCAGCATTTT. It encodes CASSLSGGGNQPQHF.

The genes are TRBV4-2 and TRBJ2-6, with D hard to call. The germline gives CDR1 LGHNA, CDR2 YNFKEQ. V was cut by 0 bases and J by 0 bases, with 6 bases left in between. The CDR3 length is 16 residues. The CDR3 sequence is CASSQDRISGANVLTF. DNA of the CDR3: TGTGCCAGCAGCCAAGACAGGATCTCTGGGGCCAACGTCCTGACTTTC.

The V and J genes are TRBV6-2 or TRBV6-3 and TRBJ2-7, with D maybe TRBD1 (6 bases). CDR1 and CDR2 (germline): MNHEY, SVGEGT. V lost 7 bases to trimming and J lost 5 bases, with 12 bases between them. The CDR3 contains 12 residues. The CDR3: CASTPGGNEQYF. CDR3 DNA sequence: TGTGCCAGCACCCCTGGGGGCAACGAGCAGTACTTC.

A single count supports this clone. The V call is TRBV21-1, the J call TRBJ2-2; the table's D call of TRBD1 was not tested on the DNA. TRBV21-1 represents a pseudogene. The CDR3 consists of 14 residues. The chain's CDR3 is CASSKQGNTGELFF. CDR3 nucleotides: TGTGCCAGCAGCAAACAGGGAAACACCGGGGAGCTGTTTTTT.

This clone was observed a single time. Here the CDR3 reads CASSFTDSPLNEQFF. The CDR3 bases are TGCGCCAGCAGCTTCACTGACAGTCCCCTCAATGAGCAGTTCTTC. The genes are TRBV5-1 and TRBJ2-1, with a tentative D call TRBD1 (5 bases). This CDR3 contains 15 residues. The V end was cut by 2 bases, the J end by 6 bases, with 15 bases between. Germline assignment: CDR1 SGHRS and CDR2 YFSETQ. The full variable domain, rest sourced from reference TRBV5-1 and TRBJ2-1, is KAGVTQTPRYLIKTRGQQVTLSCSPISGHRSVSWYQQTPGQGLQFLFEYFSETQRNKGNFPGRFSGRQFSNSRSEMNVSTLELGDSALYLCASSFTDSPLNEQFFGPGTRLTVL.

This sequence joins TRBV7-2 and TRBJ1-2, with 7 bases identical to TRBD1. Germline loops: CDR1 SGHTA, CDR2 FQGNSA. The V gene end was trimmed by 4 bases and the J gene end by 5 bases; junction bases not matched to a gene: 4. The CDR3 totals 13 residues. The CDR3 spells CASSYDREYGYTF. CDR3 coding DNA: TGTGCCAGCAGCTATGACAGGGAGTATGGCTACACCTTC. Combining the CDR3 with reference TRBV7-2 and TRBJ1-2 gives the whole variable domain GAGVSQSPSNKVTEKGKDVELRCDPISGHTALYWYRQSLGQGLEFLIYFQGNSAPDKSGLPSDRFSAERTGGSVSTLTIQRTQQEDSAVYLCASSYDREYGYTFGSGTRLTVV.

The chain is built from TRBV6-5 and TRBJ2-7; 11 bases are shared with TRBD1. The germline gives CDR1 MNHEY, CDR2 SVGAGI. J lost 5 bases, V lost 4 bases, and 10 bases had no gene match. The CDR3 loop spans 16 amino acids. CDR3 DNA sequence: TGTGCCAGCAGTTCATTCCCGGGACAGGGGGTACACGAGCAGTACTTC. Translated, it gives CASSSFPGQGVHEQYF.